The 29 T cell receptor beta chains in this list originate from one sample, sequenced in a study of cytomegalovirus exposure and HLA in healthy donors. The PCR employed 60 Vbeta primers together with 13 Jbeta primers. Clones were read by immunoSEQ multiplex PCR, and TCRdb kept only the in-frame ones, dropping some. The repertoire includes approximately 180,000 clones, approximately 82% of them detected once, and about 1.8% sits in the top ten. Sequenced material: PBMCs. Receptor source: a woman younger than 30 in good health and CMV-seronegative.

This chain uses TRBV18 with TRBJ2-2; maybe TRBD2 (6 bases). This CDR3 contains 15 residues. Germline CDR1 KGHSH, CDR2 LQKENI. Deletions cut 5 bases from V and 0 bases from J, with 10 bases between. The CDR3 DNA is TGTGCCAGCTCAAGGGGAGGATCGAACACCGGGGAGCTGTTTTTT. It codes for CASSRGGSNTGELFF. The variable domain in full, completed from reference TRBV18 and TRBJ2-2, reads NAGVMQNPRHLVRRRGQEARLRCSPMKGHSHVYWYRQLPEEGLKFMVYLQKENIIDESGMPKERFSAEFPKEGPSILRIQQVVRGDSAAYFCASSRGGSNTGELFFGEGSRLTVL.

The V and J genes are TRBV7-2 and TRBJ1-5, with 7 bases fitting TRBD1. The V gene end was trimmed by 3 bases and the J gene end by 2 bases; junction bases not matched to a gene: 4. The CDR3 is made up of 15 amino acids. In germline, CDR1 is SGHTA, CDR2 FQGNSA. CDR3 residues: CASSFRGSGNQPQHF. The CDR3 nucleotides are TGTGCCAGCAGCTTCAGGGGGTCGGGCAATCAGCCCCAGCATTTT.

This clone was seen only a few times. The chain joins TRBV10-3 to TRBJ1-1; D not resolved. Germline V CDR1 and CDR2: ENHRY, SYGVKD. Trimming took off 4 bases at V and 0 bases at J, with 9 bases between the two ends. The CDR3 is 14 residues long. The CDR3 region is CAISGGNMNTEAFF. The CDR3 DNA reads TGTGCCATCAGTGGAGGGAACATGAACACTGAAGCTTTCTTT.

The chain carries TRBV5-1 and TRBJ2-7, with D possibly TRBD2 on 5 matching bases. From germline, CDR1 is SGHRS and CDR2 YFSETQ. V dropped 0 bases and J dropped 2 bases, with 9 bases sitting between them. The length of the CDR3 is 14 residues. Here the CDR3 reads CASSLGLAPYEQYF. CDR3 in DNA: TGCGCCAGCAGCTTGGGGCTAGCACCCTACGAGCAGTACTTC.

The chain combines TRBV18 with TRBJ1-1, with D tentatively TRBD1 (5 bases). With 3 bases removed from V and 0 bases from J, the gap between germline ends came to 8 bases. This CDR3 has 14 residues. Germline V gene sequence: CDR1 KGHSH, CDR2 LQKENI. The CDR3 nucleotides read TGTGCCAGCTCACCGGGACTTCTGAACACTGAAGCTTTCTTT. Its translation: CASSPGLLNTEAFF. Full variable domain (outside the CDR3, taken from reference TRBV18 and TRBJ1-1): NAGVMQNPRHLVRRRGQEARLRCSPMKGHSHVYWYRQLPEEGLKFMVYLQKENIIDESGMPKERFSAEFPKEGPSILRIQQVVRGDSAAYFCASSPGLLNTEAFFGQGTRLTVV.

V gene TRBV29-1 combines with J gene TRBJ1-1; D gene uncertain. V was pared by 0 bases and J by 4 bases, with 6 bases between. This CDR3 comprises 12 residues. Germline V gene sequence: CDR1 SQVTM, CDR2 ANQGSEA. CDR3 nucleotide sequence: TGCAGCGTTGAAGATCTACGCACTGAAGCTTTCTTT. The encoded protein is CSVEDLRTEAFF.

The chain joins TRBV5-4 to TRBJ2-1; 8 nucleotides line up with TRBD1. The germline CDR1 and CDR2 sequences are SGHNT and YYREEE (reference sequence). This CDR3 has 15 amino acids. V shed 2 bases and J 2 bases; nucleotides not matched to a gene: 3. The CDR3 nucleotides are TGTGCCAGCAGCTTCAGGACAGGGACCTACAATGAGCAGTTCTTC. Translation gives CASSFRTGTYNEQFF.

The chain carries TRBV6-5 and TRBJ2-5; TRBD1 matches at 9 bases. Germline values: CDR1 MNHEY, CDR2 SVGAGI. V lost 6 bases and J lost 5; bases outside the gene matches: 4. The length of the CDR3 is 13 residues. CDR3 sequence (DNA): TGTGCCAGCAGCCTAACAGGGGGCGAGACCCAGTACTTC. It yields the protein CASSLTGGETQYF.

The chain is built from TRBV21-1 and TRBJ2-7; TRBD1 is taken as the D call from the table, unchecked against the DNA. TRBV21-1 is noted as a pseudogene. This CDR3 has 14 residues. The CDR3 reads CASSSEDRANEQYF. The CDR3 DNA reads as TGTGCCAGCAGCTCTGAGGACAGGGCTAACGAGCAGTACTTC.

This chain connects TRBV19 to TRBJ2-7; D remains ambiguous. V was shortened by 3 bases and J by 5 bases, with 5 bases between the two germline ends. This CDR3 contains 11 residues. Germline CDR1 is LNHDA and CDR2 is SQIVND (reference sequence). CDR3 nucleotides: TGTGCCAGTAGTATGGGCCACGAGCAGTACTTC. Translation: CASSMGHEQYF.

The chain joins TRBV9 to TRBJ1-1; D not resolved. The germline V gene has CDR1 SGDLS and CDR2 YYNGEE. The CDR3 is 13 amino acids. With 1 base removed from V and 8 bases from J, the gap between germline ends came to 12 bases. CDR3 in amino acids: CASSVLMGGEAFF. DNA for the CDR3: TGTGCCAGCAGCGTATTGATGGGAGGAGAAGCTTTCTTT. Variable domain in full (rest from reference TRBV9 and TRBJ1-1): DSGVTQTPKHLITATGQRVTLRCSPRSGDLSVYWYQQSLDQGLQFLIQYYNGEERAKGNILERFSAQQFPDLHSELNLSSLELGDSALYFCASSVLMGGEAFFGQGTRLTVV.

The V call is TRBV28, the J call TRBJ2-6, with D possibly TRBD1 on 5 matching bases. Trimming removed 4 bases from V and 2 bases from J, with 18 bases in between. This CDR3 has 18 residues. In germline, CDR1 is MDHEN, CDR2 SYDVKM. Here the CDR3 reads CASSWGPKEQTGANVLTF. The CDR3 DNA reads TGTGCCAGCAGTTGGGGCCCAAAAGAACAGACTGGGGCCAACGTCCTGACTTTC.

This clone was found once. V usage is TRBV27 and J usage is TRBJ2-1; 12 bases match TRBD2. The length of the CDR3 is 16 residues. V lost 5 bases, J lost 4 bases, and 6 bases stayed unmatched. Germline V CDR1 and CDR2: MNHEY, SMNVEV (reference sequence). The CDR3 loop reads CASSLILAGGYNEQFF. The CDR3 nucleotides read TGTGCCAGCAGTCTTATCCTAGCGGGAGGGTACAATGAGCAGTTCTTC.

Turning to this clone: One junction end disagrees with the germline gene, perhaps due to a read error. The genes are TRBV7-9 and TRBJ2-5, with 7 bases that match TRBD1. CDR3 length: 13 amino acids. Per the germline V gene, CDR1 is SEHNR and CDR2 is FQNEAQ (reference sequence). CDR3 DNA: TGTTCCAGCAGTGACAGGGCTCGAGAGACCCAGTACTTC. Its translation is CSSSDRARETQYF.

Only one count was recorded for this clone. CDR3 sequence: CASSLATSGGGEQFF. The DNA of the CDR3 is TGTGCCAGCAGCCTCGCGACTAGCGGAGGTGGGGAGCAGTTCTTC. V and J are TRBV28 and TRBJ2-1, with 9 bases aligning to TRBD2. Trimming cost V 6 bases and J 10 bases; bases outside gene matches: 13. This CDR3 spans 15 amino acids. The germline V gene has CDR1 MDHEN and CDR2 SYDVKM.

The CDR3 sequence is CASSPKQGATEAFF. The CDR3 coding sequence is TGTGCCAGCTCACCAAAACAGGGGGCCACTGAAGCTTTCTTT. The J gene is TRBJ1-1, the V gene TRBV18; 9 bases agree with TRBD1. The germline V gene encodes CDR1 KGHSH and CDR2 LQKENI. The length of the CDR3 is 14 residues. V trimming: 2 bases; J trimming: 4 bases; junction bases outside the gene matches: 2.

This chain connects TRBV6-5 to TRBJ2-1; 8 positions match TRBD1. The CDR3 spans 16 residues. With V trimmed by 0 bases and J by 6 bases, 7 bases remained unmatched. Germline-derived CDR1 and CDR2 are MNHEY and SVGAGI. The CDR3 loop is CASSYSAGQVFNEQFF. The CDR3 region has the DNA TGTGCCAGCAGTTACTCGGCGGGACAGGTCTTCAATGAGCAGTTCTTC.

V and J are TRBV29-1 and TRBJ2-1; the D gene is possibly TRBD2 (6 bases). CDR3 length equals 11 residues. Trimming shortened V by 7 bases and J by 8 bases, and 12 bases separated the two germline ends. Per the germline V gene, CDR1 is SQVTM and CDR2 is ANQGSEA. CDR3 in DNA: TGCAGCGGGGGGGAGAAACATGAGCAGTTCTTC. It yields the protein CSGGEKHEQFF.

This clone is termed medium-sized. The chain uses TRBV30 and TRBJ2-6; unclear D gene. The ends were cut back, 2 bases at V and 2 bases at J, with 16 bases in the middle. The CDR3 loop spans 17 amino acids. Germline V gene data show CDR1 as GTSNPN and CDR2 as SVGIG (reference sequence). In nucleotides, the CDR3 is TGTGCCTGGAGTCTAACAGTTACCTGGCCTGGGGCCAACGTCCTGACTTTC. It translates to CAWSLTVTWPGANVLTF.

The chain couples TRBV7-9 to TRBJ2-7, with 11 bases lining up with TRBD2. Unmatched junction bases numbered 8, after V lost 4 bases and J lost 6 bases. Germline V gene sequence: CDR1 SEHNR, CDR2 FQNEAQ (reference sequence). The CDR3 runs 15 residues. The CDR3 is CASSWGTSGFSEQYF. CDR3 nucleotide sequence: TGTGCCAGCAGCTGGGGGACTAGCGGTTTTTCCGAGCAGTACTTC.

The rearrangement uses TRBV7-9 and TRBJ1-2; TRBD1 might be the D (5 bases). In germline, CDR1 is SEHNR, CDR2 FQNEAQ (reference sequence). Between the trimmed V and J ends, which lost 1 base and 9 bases, there was a span of 9 bases. The CDR3 is made up of 12 amino acids. The CDR3 region has the DNA TGTGCCAGCAGCTTAGAGGCAGGGAGCTACACCTTC. Its translation: CASSLEAGSYTF.

The V call is TRBV11-3, the J call TRBJ1-2; TRBD1 is a possible D gene (6 bases). In germline, CDR1 is SGHNT, CDR2 YENEEA. The CDR3 is 13 amino acids. V lost 2 bases to trimming and J lost 3 bases, with 7 bases between them. The CDR3 reads CASSLRTDYGYTF. The CDR3, as DNA: TGTGCCAGCAGCTTACGGACAGACTATGGCTACACCTTC.

This clone turned up a few times. This chain uses TRBV29-1 with TRBJ1-1; D not resolved. The CDR3 is made up of 15 amino acids. Germline V gene data show CDR1 as SQVTM and CDR2 as ANQGSEA. Trimming shortened V by 2 bases and J by 0 bases, and 13 bases separated the two germline ends. CDR3 sequence reads: CSVEILGGMNTEAFF. The CDR3 DNA sequence: TGCAGCGTTGAAATTCTGGGAGGGATGAACACTGAAGCTTTCTTT.

The rearrangement uses TRBV28 and TRBJ1-3; perhaps TRBD1 as D (5 bases). This CDR3 spans 15 amino acids. Germline V lookup: CDR1 MDHEN, CDR2 SYDVKM. The germline V and J ends were trimmed by 6 bases and 0 bases, with 12 bases remaining between them. This CDR3 reads CASRAGGISGNTIYF. The CDR3 DNA follows: TGTGCCAGCAGGGCTGGGGGGATCTCTGGAAACACCATATATTTT.

The V and J genes are TRBV11-2 and TRBJ2-1; 7 bases fit TRBD1. CDR3 length: 17 residues. Germline CDR1 and CDR2: SGHAT and FQNNGV. Trimming at V came to 4 bases and at J to 4 bases, leaving 13 bases not matched to a gene. This chain's CDR3 is CASSSLDGTDDYNEQFF. CDR3 DNA sequence: TGTGCCAGCAGCTCCTTGGACGGGACAGACGATTACAATGAGCAGTTCTTC.

The chain employs TRBV5-1 and TRBJ2-1; no definite D call. The V end lost 1 base, the J end lost 0 bases, and 8 bases lay between the germline ends. CDR3 length: 15 amino acids. Germline assignment: CDR1 SGHRS and CDR2 YFSETQ. In nucleotides, the CDR3 is TGCGCCAGCAGCTTGCGCGAGAGCTCCTACAATGAGCAGTTCTTC. It specifies CASSLRESSYNEQFF.

The rearrangement uses TRBV5-6 and TRBJ1-2; TRBD1 matches 7 bases. Trimming took 4 bases from V and 3 from J; bases not matched to a gene: 6. The CDR3 consists of 14 residues. Germline CDR1 SGHDT, CDR2 YYEEEE. The CDR3 DNA is TGTGCCAGCAGCCCTACCGGGACAGACTATGGCTACACCTTC. It codes for CASSPTGTDYGYTF.

This chain uses TRBV20-1 with TRBJ1-4; no reliable D call. Trimming removed 0 bases at V and 12 bases at J, with 8 bases between. This CDR3 contains 11 residues. The germline gives CDR1 DFQATT, CDR2 SNEGSKA (reference sequence). Here the CDR3 reads CSARDDGELFF. The CDR3 bases are TGCAGTGCTAGAGATGATGGAGAACTGTTTTTT.

The chain is built from TRBV29-1 and TRBJ2-3; 8 nucleotides line up with TRBD1. J lost 2 bases, V lost 6 bases, and 10 bases had no gene match. Per the germline V gene, CDR1 is SQVTM and CDR2 is ANQGSEA. The length of the CDR3 is 15 residues. CDR3 protein: CSVANAGGVTDTQYF. For the CDR3, the DNA is TGCAGCGTAGCTAACGCAGGGGGCGTCACAGATACGCAGTATTTT.